This T cell receptor (beta chain) was sequenced during a study of shared T cell receptors in the human thymus. Germline V gives CDR1 SGDLS, CDR2 YYNGEE. The CDR3 has 21 residues. Trimming stripped 3 bases from V and 5 bases from J, with 33 bases between. Assay: immunoSEQ multiplex PCR; the TCRdb copy retains only in-frame clones and omits some. Of 63,000 or so clones listed, around 96% are singletons. This receptor was identified in a human donor. What was sequenced was thymocytes. This chain connects TRBV9 to TRBJ2-1, with D tentatively TRBD2 (6 bases). The CDR3 bases are TGTGCCAGCAGCGGTGATAAAAAGGGGAGGAATCCGAGACTCAATAACAATGAGCAGTTCTTC. Translation: CASSGDKKGRNPRLNNNEQFF.